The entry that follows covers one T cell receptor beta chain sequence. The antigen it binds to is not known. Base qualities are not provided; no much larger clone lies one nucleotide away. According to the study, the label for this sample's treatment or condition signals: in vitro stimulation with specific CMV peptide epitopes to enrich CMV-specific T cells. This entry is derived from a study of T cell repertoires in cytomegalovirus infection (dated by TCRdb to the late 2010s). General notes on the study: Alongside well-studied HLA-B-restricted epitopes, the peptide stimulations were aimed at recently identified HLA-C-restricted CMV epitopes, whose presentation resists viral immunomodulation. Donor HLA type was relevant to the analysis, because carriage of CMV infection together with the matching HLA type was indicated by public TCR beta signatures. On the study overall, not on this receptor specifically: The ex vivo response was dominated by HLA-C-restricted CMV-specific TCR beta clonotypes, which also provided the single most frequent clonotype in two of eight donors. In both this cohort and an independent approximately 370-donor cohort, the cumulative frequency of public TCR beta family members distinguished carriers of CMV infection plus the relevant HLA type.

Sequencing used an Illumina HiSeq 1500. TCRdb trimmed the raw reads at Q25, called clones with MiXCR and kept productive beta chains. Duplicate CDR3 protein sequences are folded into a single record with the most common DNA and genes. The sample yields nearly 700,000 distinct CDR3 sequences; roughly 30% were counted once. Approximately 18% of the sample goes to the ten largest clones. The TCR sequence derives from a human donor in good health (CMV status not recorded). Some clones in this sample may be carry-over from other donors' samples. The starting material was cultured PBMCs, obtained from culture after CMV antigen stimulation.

The CDR3 region: CASSTGTGGGYEQFF. DNA sequence: TGTGCCAGCAGCACAGGGACAGGGGGAGGGTATGAGCAGTTCTTC. This receptor chain uses TRBV7-8 and TRBJ2-1, with 11 bases in between that match TRBD1. The germline V gene supplies CDR1 SGHVS and CDR2 FQNEAQ. V has 5 bases trimmed and J has 8 bases trimmed; junction bases matching no gene number 8. The CDR3 runs 15 residues from the cysteine to the phenylalanine. Kept here is only the CDR3 DNA, which spans 45 bases and is read in frame from base 1.